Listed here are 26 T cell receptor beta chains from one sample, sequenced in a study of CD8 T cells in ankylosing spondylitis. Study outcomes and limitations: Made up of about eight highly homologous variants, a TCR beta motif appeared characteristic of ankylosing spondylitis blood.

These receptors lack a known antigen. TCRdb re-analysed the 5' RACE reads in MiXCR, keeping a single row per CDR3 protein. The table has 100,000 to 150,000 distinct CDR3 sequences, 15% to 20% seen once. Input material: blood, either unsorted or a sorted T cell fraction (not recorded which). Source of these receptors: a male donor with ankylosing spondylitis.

The CDR3 DNA is TGTGCCAGTAGTATTTGGGACATCAATCAGCCCCAGCATTTT. Protein: CASSIWDINQPQHF. The rearrangement uses TRBV19 and TRBJ1-5; D is perhaps TRBD1 (6 bases). CDR1 is LNHDA, CDR2 SQIVND, per germline (reference sequence). The V gene lost 3 bases and the J gene lost 3 bases, with 9 bases spanning the gap. This CDR3 region has 14 residues.

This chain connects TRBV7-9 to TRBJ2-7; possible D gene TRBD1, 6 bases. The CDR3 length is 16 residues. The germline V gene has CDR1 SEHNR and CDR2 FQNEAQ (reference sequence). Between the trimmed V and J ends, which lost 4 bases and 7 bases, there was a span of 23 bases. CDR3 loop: CASSSLPGHSPIEQYF. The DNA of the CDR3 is TGTGCCAGCAGCTCGCTCCCGGGACACTCACCTATAGAGCAGTACTTC.

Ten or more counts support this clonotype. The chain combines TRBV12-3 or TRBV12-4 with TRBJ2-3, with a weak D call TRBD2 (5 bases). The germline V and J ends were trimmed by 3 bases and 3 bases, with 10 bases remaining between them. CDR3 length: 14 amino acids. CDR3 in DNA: TGTGCCAGCAGTTTTGAGGGCCGGACAGATACGCAGTATTTT. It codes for CASSFEGRTDTQYF.

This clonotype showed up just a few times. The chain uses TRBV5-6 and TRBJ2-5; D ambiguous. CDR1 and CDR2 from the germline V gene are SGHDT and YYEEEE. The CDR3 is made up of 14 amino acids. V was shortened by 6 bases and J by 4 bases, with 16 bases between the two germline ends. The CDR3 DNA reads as TGTGCCAGCAACCTCCGTGGTATTCGAGAGACCCAGTACTTC. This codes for CASNLRGIRETQYF.

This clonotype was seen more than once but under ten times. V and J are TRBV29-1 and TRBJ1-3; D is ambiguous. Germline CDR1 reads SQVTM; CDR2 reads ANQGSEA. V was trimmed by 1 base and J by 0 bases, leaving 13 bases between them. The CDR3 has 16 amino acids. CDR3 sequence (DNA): TGCAGCGTTGAAGGAGTCCGGGGTCACTCTGGAAACACCATATATTTT. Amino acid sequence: CSVEGVRGHSGNTIYF.

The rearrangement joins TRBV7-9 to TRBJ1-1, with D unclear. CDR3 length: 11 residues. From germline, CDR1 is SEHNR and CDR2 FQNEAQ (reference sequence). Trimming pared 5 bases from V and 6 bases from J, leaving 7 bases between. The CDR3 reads CASSPFPEAFF. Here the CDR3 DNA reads TGTGCCAGCAGCCCCTTCCCTGAAGCTTTCTTT.

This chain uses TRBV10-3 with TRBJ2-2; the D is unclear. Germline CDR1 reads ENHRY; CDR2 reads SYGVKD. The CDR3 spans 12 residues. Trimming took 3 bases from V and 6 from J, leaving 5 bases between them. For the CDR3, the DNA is TGTGCCATCAGTGAAGTTGCCGGGGAGCTGTTTTTT. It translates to CAISEVAGELFF.

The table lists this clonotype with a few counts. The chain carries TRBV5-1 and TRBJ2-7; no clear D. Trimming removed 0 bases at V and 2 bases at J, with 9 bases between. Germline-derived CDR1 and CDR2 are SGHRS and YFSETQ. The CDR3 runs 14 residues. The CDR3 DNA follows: TGCGCCAGCAGCTTGGGAGCTAGTCCCTACGAGCAGTACTTC. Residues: CASSLGASPYEQYF.

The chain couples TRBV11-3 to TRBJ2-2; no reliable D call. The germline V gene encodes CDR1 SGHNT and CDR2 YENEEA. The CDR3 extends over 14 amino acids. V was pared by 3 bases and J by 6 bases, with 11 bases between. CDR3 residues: CASSFPYGAGELFF. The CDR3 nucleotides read TGTGCCAGCAGCTTTCCTTATGGGGCCGGGGAGCTGTTTTTT.

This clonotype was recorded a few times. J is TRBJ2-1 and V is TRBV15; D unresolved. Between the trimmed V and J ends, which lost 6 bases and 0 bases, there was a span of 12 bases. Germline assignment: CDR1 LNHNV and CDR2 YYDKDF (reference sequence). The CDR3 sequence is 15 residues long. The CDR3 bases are TGTGCCACCAGAACTTTCACGAGCTCCTACAATGAGCAGTTCTTC. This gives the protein CATRTFTSSYNEQFF.

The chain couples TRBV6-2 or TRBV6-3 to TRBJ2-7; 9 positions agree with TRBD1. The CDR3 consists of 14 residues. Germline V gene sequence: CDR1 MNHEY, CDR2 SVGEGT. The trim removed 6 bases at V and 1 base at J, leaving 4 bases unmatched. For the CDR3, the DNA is TGTGCCAGCAGGGAAGACAGGGGGTCCTACGAGCAGTACTTC. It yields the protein CASREDRGSYEQYF.

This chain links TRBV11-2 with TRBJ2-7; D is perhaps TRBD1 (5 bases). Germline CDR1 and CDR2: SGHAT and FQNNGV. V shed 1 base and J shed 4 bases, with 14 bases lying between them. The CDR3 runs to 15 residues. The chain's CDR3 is CASSLGVASGYEQYF. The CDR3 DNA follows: TGTGCCAGCAGCTTAGGCGTGGCTTCAGGGTACGAGCAGTACTTC.

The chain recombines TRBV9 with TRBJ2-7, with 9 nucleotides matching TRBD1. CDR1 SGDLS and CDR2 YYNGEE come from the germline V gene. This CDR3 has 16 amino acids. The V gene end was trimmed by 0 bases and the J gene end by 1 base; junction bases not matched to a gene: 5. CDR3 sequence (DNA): TGTGCCAGCAGCGTAGGAAGGGACAGGGATTCCTACGAGCAGTACTTC. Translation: CASSVGRDRDSYEQYF.

The CDR3 here is CASSYGPHKDTQYF. The CDR3 bases are TGTGCCAGCAGTTACGGACCACACAAAGATACGCAGTATTTT. The chain combines TRBV27 with TRBJ2-3; D remains unclear. The CDR3 is 14 amino acids. CDR1 MNHEY and CDR2 SMNVEV come from the germline V gene (reference sequence). V was clipped by 4 bases and J by 5 bases, with 13 bases between them.

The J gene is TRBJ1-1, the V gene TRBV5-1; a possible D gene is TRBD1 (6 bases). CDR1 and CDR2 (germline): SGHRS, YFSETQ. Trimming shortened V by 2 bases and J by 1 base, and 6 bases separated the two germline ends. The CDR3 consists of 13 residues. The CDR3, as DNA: TGCGCCAGCAGCTTCAGGGGGAACACTGAAGCTTTCTTT. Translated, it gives CASSFRGNTEAFF.

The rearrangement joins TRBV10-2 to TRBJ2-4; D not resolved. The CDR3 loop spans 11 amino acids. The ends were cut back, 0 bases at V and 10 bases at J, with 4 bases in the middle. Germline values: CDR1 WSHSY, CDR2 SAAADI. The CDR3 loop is CASSESGIQYF. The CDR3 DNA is TGCGCCAGCAGTGAGTCAGGTATTCAGTACTTC.

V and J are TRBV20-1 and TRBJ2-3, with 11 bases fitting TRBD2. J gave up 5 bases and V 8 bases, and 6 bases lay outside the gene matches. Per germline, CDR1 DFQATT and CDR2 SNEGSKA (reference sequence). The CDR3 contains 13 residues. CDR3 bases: TGCAGTCCACCGGGACTAGCGGTAGATACGCAGTATTTT. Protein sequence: CSPPGLAVDTQYF.

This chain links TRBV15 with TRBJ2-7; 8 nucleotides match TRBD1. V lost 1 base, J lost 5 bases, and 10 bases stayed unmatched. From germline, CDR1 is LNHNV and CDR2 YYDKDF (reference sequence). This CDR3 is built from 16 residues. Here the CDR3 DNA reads TGTGCCACCAGCAGAGCTCAGACAGGGGTGTCGCACGAGCAGTACTTC. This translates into CATSRAQTGVSHEQYF.

CDR3 loop: CASSPVRGAPNTEAFF. CDR3 in DNA: TGTGCCAGCAGTCCGGTTAGGGGAGCGCCGAACACTGAAGCTTTCTTT. The rearrangement links TRBV28 to TRBJ1-1; D possibly corresponds to TRBD1 (5 bases). The CDR3 loop spans 16 amino acids. Germline V gene sequence: CDR1 MDHEN, CDR2 SYDVKM. V gave up 5 bases and J gave up 1 base, with 17 bases separating them. Together with reference TRBV28 and TRBJ1-1, the CDR3 gives the full variable domain: DVKVTQSSRYLVKRTGEKVFLECVQDMDHENMFWYRQDPGLGLRLIYFSYDVKMKEKGDIPEGYSVSREKKERFSLILESASTNQTSMYLCASSPVRGAPNTEAFFGQGTRLTVV.

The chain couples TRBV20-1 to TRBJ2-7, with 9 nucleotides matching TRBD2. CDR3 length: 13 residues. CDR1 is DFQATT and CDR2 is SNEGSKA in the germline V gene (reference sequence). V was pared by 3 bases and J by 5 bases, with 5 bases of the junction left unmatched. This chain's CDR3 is CSASRLAEDEQYF. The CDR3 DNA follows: TGCAGTGCTAGTAGACTAGCGGAGGACGAGCAGTACTTC.

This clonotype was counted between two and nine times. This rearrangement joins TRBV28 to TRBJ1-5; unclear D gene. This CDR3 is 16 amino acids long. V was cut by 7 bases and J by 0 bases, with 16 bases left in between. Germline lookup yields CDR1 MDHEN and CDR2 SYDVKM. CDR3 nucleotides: TGTGCCAGCAATCTGGACGGCGATTATAGCAATCAGCCCCAGCATTTT. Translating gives CASNLDGDYSNQPQHF.

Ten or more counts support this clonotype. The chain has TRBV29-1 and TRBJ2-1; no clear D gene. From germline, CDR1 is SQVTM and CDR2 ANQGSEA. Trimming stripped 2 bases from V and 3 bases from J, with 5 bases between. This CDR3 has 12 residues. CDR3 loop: CSVETNYNEQFF. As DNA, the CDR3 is TGCAGCGTTGAAACCAACTACAATGAGCAGTTCTTC.

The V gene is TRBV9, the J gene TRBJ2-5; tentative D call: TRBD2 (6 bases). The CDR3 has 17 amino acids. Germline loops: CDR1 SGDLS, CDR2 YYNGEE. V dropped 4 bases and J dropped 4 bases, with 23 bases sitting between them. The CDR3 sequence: CASSPPWGEPNGETQYF. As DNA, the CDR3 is TGTGCCAGCAGCCCCCCATGGGGGGAGCCAAACGGAGAGACCCAGTACTTC.

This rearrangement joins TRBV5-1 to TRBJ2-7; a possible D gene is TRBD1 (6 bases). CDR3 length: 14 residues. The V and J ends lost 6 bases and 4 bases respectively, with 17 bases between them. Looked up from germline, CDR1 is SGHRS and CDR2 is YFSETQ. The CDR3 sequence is CASNEDSIPYEQYF. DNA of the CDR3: TGCGCCAGCAACGAGGACAGTATCCCTTACGAGCAGTACTTC.

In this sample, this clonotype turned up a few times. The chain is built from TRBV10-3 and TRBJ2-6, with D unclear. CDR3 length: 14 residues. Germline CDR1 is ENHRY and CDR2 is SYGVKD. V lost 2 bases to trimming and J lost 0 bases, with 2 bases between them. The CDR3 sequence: CAISESSGANVLTF. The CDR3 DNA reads TGTGCCATCAGTGAGAGCTCTGGGGCCAACGTCCTGACTTTC.

In nucleotides, the CDR3 is TGTGCTAGTGGTTTGGCGGGACAGGGCCTAAGCACAGATACGCAGTATTTT. Translated: CASGLAGQGLSTDTQYF. The rearrangement uses TRBV12-5 and TRBJ2-3, with 9 bases lining up with TRBD1. Germline CDR1 is LGHNT and CDR2 is FRNRAP. The CDR3 is 17 amino acids. Unmatched junction bases numbered 5, after V lost 1 base and J lost 0 bases. The variable domain in full, with the rest retrieved from reference TRBV12-5 and TRBJ2-3, is DARVTQTPRHKVTEMGQEVTMRCQPILGHNTVFWYRQTMMQGLELLAYFRNRAPLDDSGMPKDRFSAEMPDATLATLKIQPSEPRDSAVYFCASGLAGQGLSTDTQYFGPGTRLTVL.